This T cell receptor (beta chain) is from a study of human versus mouse CDR3 diversity and MHC coevolution. Study in general: Samples had between roughly 5.5 x 10^6 and 1.6 x 10^7 valid reads.

Germline CDR1 and CDR2: MNHEY and SVGAGI. V was clipped by 1 base and J by 10 bases, with 10 bases between them. This CDR3 is built from 12 residues. A word on this clone: What it binds is unknown.

Profiling relied on immunoSEQ multiplex PCR, and the TCRdb table lists in-frame clones only, not all of them. The repertoire consists of about 81,000 clones, with roughly 93% occurring once and the leading ten covering 1.2% to 1.5%. Study-wide results and limits: Among all groups, most of the three human donors showed least clonal inequality. iCHAO1 estimated the human TCR beta repertoire at 1.5 million to 2 million clonotypes. Six MHC II alleles selected the human T cells.

The sample was naive CD4+ T cells from blood. Subset meaning: CD45RO-negative CD62L-positive naive CD4 T cells. The chain links TRBV6-5 to TRBJ1-1; D is uncertain. The sequence came from a person between 25 and 70 years old in good health. The CDR3 reads CASSYYGRGAFF. DNA of the CDR3: TGTGCCAGCAGTTACTATGGCCGCGGAGCTTTCTTT.